These 16 T cell receptor beta chains originate from one sample sequenced in a study of cytomegalovirus exposure and HLA in healthy donors. The PCR employed 60 Vbeta primers together with 13 Jbeta primers. The method was immunoSEQ multiplex PCR; TCRdb's version includes in-frame clones alone and lacks a portion of them. The sample shows around 170,000 clones, about 80% of them seen only once. The source material was PBMCs. These receptors were obtained from a man between 35 and 55 years old in good health and CMV-seronegative.

The chain combines TRBV18 with TRBJ1-2; no firm D call. Trimming shortened V by 4 bases and J by 5 bases, and 17 bases separated the two germline ends. This CDR3 has 15 amino acids. The germline V gene encodes CDR1 KGHSH and CDR2 LQKENI. For the CDR3, the DNA is TGTGCCAGCTCACTTACCAATTCGGAGATTTATGGCTACACCTTC. Translated, it gives CASSLTNSEIYGYTF.

CDR3 DNA: TGTGCCAGCAGCTCCGGGACAGGGAGTAGGTCCGGGGAGCTGTTTTTT. This encodes CASSSGTGSRSGELFF. The genes are TRBV11-3 and TRBJ2-2, with 9 bases matching TRBD1. This CDR3 comprises 16 residues. Germline values: CDR1 SGHNT, CDR2 YENEEA. J was trimmed by 6 bases and V by 4 bases; bases with no gene match: 9.

This rearrangement joins TRBV2 to TRBJ2-2, with TRBD1 identical over 9 bases. The CDR3 has 15 residues. The ends lost 7 bases at V and 3 bases at J; junction bases unmatched: 6. Germline V gives CDR1 SNHLY, CDR2 FYNNEI. The CDR3: CASTQQGADTGELFF. In DNA, the CDR3 is TGTGCCAGCACCCAACAGGGGGCGGACACCGGGGAGCTGTTTTTT.

This chain joins TRBV25-1 and TRBJ2-7, with 7 bases aligning to TRBD1. The CDR3 loop spans 15 amino acids. CDR1 is MGHDK, CDR2 SYGVNS, per germline. V lost 2 bases to trimming and J lost 0 bases; unmatched junction nucleotides: 4. The DNA for the CDR3 is TGTGCCAGCAGTGAACTTGGGGACAGCTCCTACGAGCAGTACTTC. Residues: CASSELGDSSYEQYF.

The chain carries TRBV9 and TRBJ2-7, with D uncertain. Germline CDR1 is SGDLS and CDR2 is YYNGEE. Trimming cost V 1 base and J 7 bases, with 18 bases left between them. The CDR3 spans 15 residues. The DNA of the CDR3 is TGTGCCAGCAGCGTAAATCCGCGGAGTTCGGAAGAGCAGTACTTC. It yields the protein CASSVNPRSSEEQYF.

The chain links TRBV28 to TRBJ2-3; 9 nucleotides agree with TRBD2. This CDR3 comprises 16 residues. Germline assignment: CDR1 MDHEN and CDR2 SYDVKM. J gave up 2 bases and V 5 bases, and 8 bases lay outside the gene matches. Here the CDR3 DNA reads TGTGCCAGCAGTGCCTCTCTAGCGGGGAACACAGATACGCAGTATTTT. It encodes CASSASLAGNTDTQYF.

The chain combines TRBV11-2 with TRBJ1-4; TRBD1 is a possible D gene (5 bases). The V end lost 6 bases, the J end lost 5 bases, and 10 bases lay between the germline ends. Per the germline V gene, CDR1 is SGHAT and CDR2 is FQNNGV. CDR3 length: 13 amino acids. In nucleotides, the CDR3 is TGTGCCAGCAGGGCAGGGTTAAATGAAAAACTGTTTTTT. This sequence encodes CASRAGLNEKLFF.

This sequence joins TRBV4-3 and TRBJ2-7; 9 bases are shared with TRBD2. The CDR3 sequence is 17 residues long. Germline loops: CDR1 LGHNA, CDR2 YSLEER. V was clipped by 0 bases and J by 3 bases; unmatched bases: 9. CDR3 sequence (DNA): TGCGCCAGCAGCCAAGAAGGGTACGCGGGGGGGGTCTACGAGCAGTACTTC. Protein product: CASSQEGYAGGVYEQYF.

This rearrangement joins TRBV5-1 to TRBJ2-2, with 8 bases that match TRBD1. Germline CDR1 reads SGHRS; CDR2 reads YFSETQ. The trim removed 2 bases at V and 6 bases at J, leaving 6 bases unmatched. The CDR3 has 15 amino acids. The CDR3 DNA is TGCGCCAGCAGCTTAGCTATGGACAGGGCCGGGGAGCTGTTTTTT. Its protein is CASSLAMDRAGELFF.

This chain joins TRBV5-6 and TRBJ2-2; D perhaps matches TRBD2 (7 bases). Germline CDR1 and CDR2: SGHDT and YYEEEE. This CDR3 contains 15 residues. The ends were cut back, 5 bases at V and 6 bases at J, with 17 bases in the middle. CDR3 coding DNA: TGTGCCAGCAGTTCAATACGGGGGGCGGCCGGGGAGCTGTTTTTT. This encodes CASSSIRGAAGELFF. Together with reference TRBV5-6 and TRBJ2-2, the CDR3 gives the full variable domain: DAGVTQSPTHLIKTRGQQVTLRCSPKSGHDTVSWYQQALGQGPQFIFQYYEEEERQRGNFPDRFSGHQFPNYSSELNVNALLLGDSALYLCASSSIRGAAGELFFGEGSRLTVL.

The rearrangement uses TRBV7-6 and TRBJ1-2; the match to TRBD1 covers 7 bases. The germline gives CDR1 SGHVS, CDR2 FNYEAQ. Trimming took 5 bases from V and 7 from J; bases not matched to a gene: 7. The CDR3 totals 13 residues. The CDR3 spells CASSPDRVTGYTF. The CDR3 coding sequence is TGTGCCAGCAGCCCAGACAGGGTTACTGGCTACACCTTC.

This chain connects TRBV7-2 to TRBJ2-2, with TRBD2 matching 11 bases. This CDR3 region has 15 residues. Germline V gives CDR1 SGHTA, CDR2 FQGNSA. V gave up 3 bases and J gave up 7 bases; unmatched junction bases: 4. In DNA, the CDR3 is TGTGCCAGCAGCTTTAGCGGGGGGGCCATCGGGGAGCTGTTTTTT. This encodes CASSFSGGAIGELFF.

This clone has a handful of counts. This sequence joins TRBV4-3 and TRBJ2-3; no clear D. CDR1 and CDR2 from the germline V gene are LGHNA and YSLEER. The CDR3 has 16 residues. Trimming removed 0 bases from V and 2 bases from J, with 12 bases in between. CDR3 in DNA: TGCGCCAGCAGCCAAGAATCCTCGGGTTTCACAGATACGCAGTATTTT. It yields the protein CASSQESSGFTDTQYF.

This rearrangement joins TRBV2 to TRBJ2-4; a possible D gene is TRBD2 (6 bases). Looked up from germline, CDR1 is SNHLY and CDR2 is FYNNEI. The CDR3 loop spans 14 amino acids. Trimming took 4 bases from V and 4 from J, leaving 11 bases between them. The CDR3 region has the DNA TGTGCCAGCAGTGTGGAGGGGTGGAAAAACATTCAGTACTTC. It translates to CASSVEGWKNIQYF.

The genes are TRBV5-1 and TRBJ2-7; 7 bases agree with TRBD1. This CDR3 region has 14 residues. Per the germline V gene, CDR1 is SGHRS and CDR2 is YFSETQ. With V trimmed by 4 bases and J by 0 bases, 4 bases remained unmatched. The CDR3 is CASSRTGSSYEQYF. The CDR3 DNA is TGCGCCAGCAGCAGGACAGGCAGCTCCTACGAGCAGTACTTC.

J is TRBJ1-1 and V is TRBV5-4, with D unresolved. Trimming removed 4 bases from V and 0 bases from J, with 10 bases in between. Germline values: CDR1 SGHNT, CDR2 YYREEE (reference sequence). The CDR3 contains 14 residues. The CDR3 here is CASSPVVVNTEAFF. CDR3 coding DNA: TGTGCCAGCAGCCCCGTTGTCGTGAACACTGAAGCTTTCTTT. The variable domain in full, with the rest retrieved from reference TRBV5-4 and TRBJ1-1, is ETGVTQSPTHLIKTRGQQVTLRCSSQSGHNTVSWYQQALGQGPQFIFQYYREEENGRGNFPPRFSGLQFPNYSSELNVNALELDDSALYLCASSPVVVNTEAFFGQGTRLTVV.